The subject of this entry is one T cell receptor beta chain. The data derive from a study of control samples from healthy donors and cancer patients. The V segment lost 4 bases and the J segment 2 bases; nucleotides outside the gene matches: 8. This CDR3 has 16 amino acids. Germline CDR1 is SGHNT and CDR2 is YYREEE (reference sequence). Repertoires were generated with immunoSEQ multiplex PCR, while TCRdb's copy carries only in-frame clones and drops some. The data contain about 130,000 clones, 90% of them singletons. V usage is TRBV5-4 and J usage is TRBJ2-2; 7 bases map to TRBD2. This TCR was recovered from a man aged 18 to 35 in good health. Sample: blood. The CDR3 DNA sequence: TGTGCCAGCAGCGGCACCGGGGGGAGCAACACCGGGGAGCTGTTTTTT. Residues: CASSGTGGSNTGELFF.